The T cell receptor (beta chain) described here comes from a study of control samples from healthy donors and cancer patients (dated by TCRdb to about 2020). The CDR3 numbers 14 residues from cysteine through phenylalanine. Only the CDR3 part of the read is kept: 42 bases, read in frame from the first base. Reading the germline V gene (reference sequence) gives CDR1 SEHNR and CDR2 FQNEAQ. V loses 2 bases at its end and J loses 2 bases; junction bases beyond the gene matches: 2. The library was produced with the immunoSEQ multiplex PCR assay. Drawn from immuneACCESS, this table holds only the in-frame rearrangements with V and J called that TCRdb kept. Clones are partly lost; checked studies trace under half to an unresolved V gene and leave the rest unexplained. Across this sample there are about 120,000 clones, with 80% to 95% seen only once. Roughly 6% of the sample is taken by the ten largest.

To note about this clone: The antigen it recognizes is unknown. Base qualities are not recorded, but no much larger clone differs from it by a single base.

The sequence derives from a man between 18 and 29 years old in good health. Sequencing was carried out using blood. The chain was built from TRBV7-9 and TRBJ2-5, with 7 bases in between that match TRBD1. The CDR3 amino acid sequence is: CASSLLDRQETQYF. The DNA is TGTGCCAGCAGCTTACTGGACAGGCAAGAGACCCAGTACTTC.